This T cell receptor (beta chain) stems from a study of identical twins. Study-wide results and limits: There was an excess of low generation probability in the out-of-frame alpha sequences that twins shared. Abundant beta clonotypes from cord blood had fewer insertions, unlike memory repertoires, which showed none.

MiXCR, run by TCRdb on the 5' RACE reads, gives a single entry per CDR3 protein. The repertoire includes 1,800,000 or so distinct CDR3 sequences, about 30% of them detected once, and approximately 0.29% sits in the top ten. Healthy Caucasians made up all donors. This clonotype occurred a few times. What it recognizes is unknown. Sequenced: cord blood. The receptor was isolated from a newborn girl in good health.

The chain's CDR3 is CASSQDSSQRETQYF. The CDR3 bases are TGTGCCAGCAGCCAAGACTCTAGCCAAAGAGAGACCCAGTACTTC. The rearrangement uses TRBV3-1 and TRBJ2-5; possibly TRBD2 for D (5 bases). The V end was cut by 0 bases, the J end by 4 bases, with 12 bases between. The germline V gene has CDR1 LGHDT and CDR2 YNNKEL (reference sequence). This CDR3 contains 15 residues.